Each of the 15 T cell receptor beta chains below was sequenced from the same sample in a study of regulatory T cells in long-lasting Graves disease. Time point reported: newly diagnosed GD, antithyroid drugs for less than 3 months. There was RNA extracted from PBMCs, and the TCR library was made from it. According to the study, TCR beta libraries were built with iRepertoire HTBI primers and CDR3-region Arm-PCR. MiXCR, run by TCRdb on the multiplex PCR reads, gives a single entry per CDR3 protein. Of around 330,000 distinct CDR3 sequences detected, about 18% appear once; the ten largest clones hold around 37%. The specimen comprised peripheral blood mononuclear cells (PBMCs), sampled at new diagnosis, from a patient treated with antithyroid drugs. The receptors shown here come from a female donor with Graves disease.

The genes are TRBV6-9 and TRBJ1-1, with D possibly TRBD1 on 5 matching bases. Germline CDR1 is MNHGY and CDR2 is SVAAGI. V was cut by 0 bases and J by 3 bases, with 11 bases left in between. This CDR3 is 15 amino acids long. The CDR3 loop reads CASSYSRLGDTEAFF. The CDR3, as DNA: TGTGCCAGCAGTTATTCCAGGTTGGGGGACACTGAAGCTTTCTTT.

This clonotype was detected a few times. The chain uses TRBV2 and TRBJ1-3; D ambiguous. The CDR3 is made up of 15 amino acids. Trimming stripped 6 bases from V and 0 bases from J, with 12 bases between. The germline CDR1 and CDR2 sequences are SNHLY and FYNNEI. CDR3 bases: TGTGCCAGCAGCACAGAACCAAGCTCTGGAAACACCATATATTTT. Residues: CASSTEPSSGNTIYF.

This clonotype was counted ten times or more. The chain is built from TRBV2 and TRBJ2-1, with D perhaps matching TRBD2 (6 bases). This CDR3 comprises 18 residues. V dropped 4 bases and J dropped 3 bases, with 22 bases sitting between them. Germline V gene lookup returns CDR1 SNHLY and CDR2 FYNNEI. CDR3 DNA: TGTGCCAGCAGTGTCGAAAGGGACTCCCCTGGGTACTACAATGAGCAGTTCTTC. This translates into CASSVERDSPGYYNEQFF.

This clonotype has at least ten counts. V usage is TRBV2 and J usage is TRBJ1-5, with 10 bases matching TRBD1. V gave up 7 bases and J gave up 6 bases; unmatched junction bases: 3. The CDR3 sequence is 13 residues long. CDR1 and CDR2 from the germline V gene are SNHLY and FYNNEI. The CDR3 reads CASKRQGAQPQHF. CDR3 DNA sequence: TGTGCCAGCAAGAGACAGGGGGCTCAGCCCCAGCATTTT. Full variable domain (rest looked up from reference TRBV2 and TRBJ1-5): EPEVTQTPSHQVTQMGQEVILRCVPISNHLYFYWYRQILGQKVEFLVSFYNNEISEKSEIFDDQFSVERPDGSNFTLKIRSTKLEDSAMYFCASKRQGAQPQHFGDGTRLSIL.

This clonotype occurred a few times. This sequence joins TRBV7-9 and TRBJ2-2, with 9 bases fitting TRBD1. In germline, CDR1 is SEHNR, CDR2 FQNEAQ (reference sequence). With 5 bases clipped from V and 4 bases from J, the junction kept 5 bases outside the gene matches. This CDR3 has 15 residues. The CDR3 coding sequence is TGTGCCAGCAGCAAGGGACAGGGAGTCACCGGGGAGCTGTTTTTT. Encoded protein: CASSKGQGVTGELFF.

This clonotype was recorded at least ten times. The genes are TRBV6-5 and TRBJ1-5; TRBD1 aligns across 9 bases. Trimming cost V 4 bases and J 6 bases; bases outside gene matches: 7. Germline assignment: CDR1 MNHEY and CDR2 SVGAGI. This CDR3 comprises 15 residues. CDR3 nucleotide sequence: TGTGCCAGCAGTTCTGGGACAGGGCACGGTCAGCCCCAGCATTTT. Its translation is CASSSGTGHGQPQHF.

This clonotype was picked up many times. The chain carries TRBV28 and TRBJ2-1; D call uncertain. The CDR3 has 14 residues. The V gene lost 4 bases and the J gene lost 7 bases, with 14 bases spanning the gap. The germline V gene encodes CDR1 MDHEN and CDR2 SYDVKM. The CDR3 region has the DNA TGTGCCAGCAGTTCATGGCAGCTAAGTAATGAGCAGTTCTTC. As protein: CASSSWQLSNEQFF.

The sample holds many counts of this clonotype. This rearrangement joins TRBV10-3 to TRBJ1-1; D unclear. The germline V gene has CDR1 ENHRY and CDR2 SYGVKD. V was pared by 2 bases and J by 1 base, with 8 bases between. The CDR3 contains 14 residues. The CDR3 protein is CAISEQQENTEAFF. For the CDR3, the DNA is TGTGCCATCAGTGAGCAGCAGGAGAACACTGAAGCTTTCTTT.

This chain connects TRBV3-1 to TRBJ2-1; 10 bases fit TRBD2. Germline V gene lookup returns CDR1 LGHDT and CDR2 YNNKEL (reference sequence). Trimming cost V 0 bases and J 3 bases; bases outside gene matches: 8. This CDR3 spans 18 amino acids. CDR3 DNA sequence: TGTGCCAGCAGCCAAGATTGGCCTAGCGGGAGCAACTACAATGAGCAGTTCTTC. Amino acid sequence: CASSQDWPSGSNYNEQFF.

This clonotype appeared many times. The J gene is TRBJ1-1, the V gene TRBV10-3; D uncertain. This CDR3 has 13 residues. CDR1 is ENHRY, CDR2 SYGVKD, per germline. Trimming shortened V by 8 bases and J by 2 bases, and 12 bases separated the two germline ends. The CDR3 coding sequence is TGTGCCATCTCTATCGAAGGAAACACTGAAGCTTTCTTT. This sequence encodes CAISIEGNTEAFF.

The V gene is TRBV11-3, the J gene TRBJ2-5; D ambiguous. This CDR3 is 13 amino acids long. Trimming took 6 bases from V and 2 from J, leaving 10 bases between them. The germline gives CDR1 SGHNT, CDR2 YENEEA. CDR3: CASRKATQETQYF. The DNA for the CDR3 is TGTGCCAGCAGGAAGGCCACACAAGAGACCCAGTACTTC. The entire variable domain, with the rest obtained from reference TRBV11-3 and TRBJ2-5, is as follows: EAGVVQSPRYKIIEKKQPVAFWCNPISGHNTLYWYLQNLGQGPELLIRYENEEAVDDSQLPKDRFSAERLKGVDSTLKIQPAELGDSAVYLCASRKATQETQYFGPGTRLLVL.

Concerning this clonotype: One base separates it from a far larger clone, so it is likely a read error. The V gene is TRBV6-4, the J gene TRBJ2-3, with 12 bases aligning to TRBD1. CDR3 length: 15 residues. Per germline, CDR1 MRHNA and CDR2 SNTAGT. J was trimmed by 5 bases and V by 3 bases; bases with no gene match: 3. CDR3 loop: CASSEGTGGGDTQYF. The CDR3 coding sequence is TGTGCCAGCAGTGAGGGGACAGGGGGCGGAGATACGCAGTATTTT.

This clonotype was recorded at least ten times. The gene calls are TRBV2 and TRBJ2-1, with D possibly being TRBD2 (5 bases). The CDR3 runs 15 residues. V was trimmed by 0 bases and J by 6 bases, leaving 12 bases between them. Germline V CDR1 and CDR2: SNHLY, FYNNEI. CDR3 region: CASSEAPSSGNEQFF. The CDR3 DNA follows: TGTGCCAGCAGTGAAGCTCCTAGCAGCGGCAATGAGCAGTTCTTC.

This clonotype was seen only a few times. A much larger clonotype is one base distant, so this may be a read error. The chain joins TRBV12-3 or TRBV12-4 to TRBJ2-1; TRBD2 is a possible D gene (5 bases). The CDR3 extends over 14 amino acids. Trimming shortened V by 4 bases and J by 10 bases, and 17 bases separated the two germline ends. The chain's CDR3 is CASSSSAGSYEQFF. DNA for the CDR3: TGTGCCAGCAGTTCATCCGCGGGCTCCTACGAGCAGTTCTTC.

This clonotype was recorded at least ten times. The chain links TRBV14 to TRBJ2-1; D gene unclear. The length of the CDR3 is 13 residues. Per germline, CDR1 SGHDN and CDR2 FVKESK. The V gene lost 0 bases and the J gene lost 9 bases, with 9 bases spanning the gap. CDR3 in amino acids: CASSQETGSEQFF. The CDR3 DNA is TGTGCCAGCAGCCAAGAGACGGGTAGTGAGCAGTTCTTC.